This T cell receptor beta chain was captured by sequencing in a study of post-analysis software for immune sequencing data. Study background: The disease courses spanned relapsing-remitting, secondary progressive and progressive-relapsing forms of multiple sclerosis. Study-wide points: In patients, TRBV5-6, TRBV5-1 and TRBV20-1 belonged to about five TRBV segments found more frequently than in controls. Samples sharing a preparation batch grouped tightly together when assessed by F measure. Normalized Chao1 diversity in multiple sclerosis patients fell significantly below that of controls.

This CDR3 comprises 14 residues. Tagging with unique molecular identifiers was a feature of the TCR beta cDNA libraries. T cells numbering about 0.85 to 11 million yielded cDNA molecules that totaled about 500,000. TCRdb analysed the PCR reads with MiXCR anew, one entry per CDR3 protein. Of some 800,000 distinct CDR3 sequences listed, roughly 50% are singletons. With regard to this clonotype: What it recognizes is unknown. A read error may account for a junction end that differs from germline.

Sequencing was done on a sample of blood. The J gene is TRBJ1-2, the V gene TRBV12-3 or TRBV12-4, with 8 bases lining up with TRBD1. The sequence was obtained from a girl aged 5-17 years with multiple sclerosis. The CDR3 sequence is CARSQDRVNDGYTF. The DNA for the CDR3 is TGTGCCCGCAGCCAGGACAGGGTGAATGATGGCTACACCTTC.